The 29 T cell receptor beta chains below were found in one sample sequenced in a study of CXCR3-negative and CXCR3-positive naive CD8 T cells. UMI labels and 5' RACE were used to prepare the TRB cDNA libraries. TCRdb reprocessed the 5' RACE reads; each CDR3 protein has one entry and no DNA is given. This repertoire comprises 35,000 to 55,000 distinct CDR3 sequences; its ten largest clones make up 2% to 2.5%. Material for sequencing was naive CXCR3- CD8+ T cells from blood. Subset defined: CD45RO-CCR7+CD27+CD95- naive CD8+ T cells lacking CXCR3 (TNR3-). These receptors were collected from a human donor in good health. Some clones in this sample may be carry-over from other donors' samples.

V is TRBV7-9 and J is TRBJ2-7; TCRdb names TRBD1, which stays unverified in the absence of DNA. CDR3 size: 14 residues. CDR1 is SEHNR and CDR2 is FQNEAQ in the germline V gene (reference sequence). The CDR3: CASTGIKTGNEQYF.

The V gene is TRBV29-1, the J gene TRBJ2-3; as DNA is missing, the TRBD1 call by TCRdb cannot be tested. The length of the CDR3 is 13 residues. Germline CDR1 is SQVTM and CDR2 is ANQGSEA. CDR3 amino acids: CSVRTGKTDTQYF.

V gene TRBV6-5 combines with J gene TRBJ1-1. Germline V CDR1 and CDR2: MNHEY, SVGAGI. This CDR3 comprises 14 residues. CDR3 residues: CASSYVTLNTEAFF.

The gene calls are TRBV10-3 and TRBJ2-5; TCRdb outputs TRBD1, but without DNA this stays unchecked. This CDR3 contains 15 residues. Germline CDR1 and CDR2: ENHRY and SYGVKD. CDR3 sequence reads: CAISESTGQQETQYF.

CDR3 sequence reads: CARRPRLDEQFF. This rearrangement joins TRBV23-1 to TRBJ2-1; checking the TCRdb D call of TRBD1 is not possible without DNA. TRBV23-1 is filed as an ORF, its function uncertain. This CDR3 is 12 amino acids long.

The V call is TRBV20-1, the J call TRBJ2-5; the TCRdb call, TRBD2, lacks DNA for checking. The CDR3 contains 17 residues. Germline CDR1 and CDR2: DFQATT and SNEGSKA (reference sequence). CDR3 loop: CSASVGLAGGLEETQYF.

The J gene is TRBJ2-7, the V gene TRBV29-1; as DNA is missing, the TRBD1 call by TCRdb cannot be tested. Germline V gives CDR1 SQVTM, CDR2 ANQGSEA. The CDR3 length is 12 residues. CDR3: CSATGQGYEQYF.

The chain combines TRBV12-3 or TRBV12-4 with TRBJ1-1; the TCRdb D gene call, TRBD1, has no DNA to confirm it. The CDR3 loop spans 11 amino acids. The CDR3 loop is CASGGSFEAFF.

The chain couples TRBV7-8 to TRBJ2-3; TCRdb returns TRBD2, unconfirmable since there is no DNA. The CDR3 totals 18 residues. Germline V gives CDR1 SGHVS, CDR2 FQNEAQ. CDR3 sequence: CASSSSVAGGPRTDTQYF.

This chain connects TRBV20-1 to TRBJ2-1; TCRdb designates TRBD2, a call that cannot be tested without DNA. In germline, CDR1 is DFQATT, CDR2 SNEGSKA (reference sequence). The CDR3 loop spans 15 amino acids. This chain's CDR3 is CSALKGASGYNEQFF.

The rearrangement joins TRBV27 to TRBJ2-7. This CDR3 is 16 amino acids long. Germline V gives CDR1 MNHEY, CDR2 SMNVEV (reference sequence). This chain's CDR3 is CASSLSVVISSYEQYF.

The rearrangement joins TRBV5-6 to TRBJ2-1. The CDR3 is 11 amino acids. Germline loops: CDR1 SGHDT, CDR2 YYEEEE. The CDR3 loop is CASSSNLQQFF.

The chain has TRBV5-1 and TRBJ2-7; TCRdb calls TRBD1, which cannot be checked without DNA. The CDR3 covers 14 residues. Germline CDR1 reads SGHRS; CDR2 reads YFSETQ. The CDR3 loop is CASSSISDSYEQYF.

The V call is TRBV4-3, the J call TRBJ2-7; TCRdb lists TRBD2, though no DNA is available to test this call. Germline V gene sequence: CDR1 LGHNA, CDR2 YSLEER. CDR3 length equals 16 residues. CDR3: CASSQAYLAGGYEQYF.

The rearrangement joins TRBV7-2 to TRBJ2-7; TCRdb outputs TRBD1, but without DNA this stays unchecked. This CDR3 is built from 13 residues. Per the germline V gene, CDR1 is SGHTA and CDR2 is FQGNSA. CDR3: CASRVTGGVEQYF. Full variable domain (missing parts from reference TRBV7-2 and TRBJ2-7): GAGVSQSPSNKVTEKGKDVELRCDPISGHTALYWYRQSLGQGLEFLIYFQGNSAPDKSGLPSDRFSAERTGGSVSTLTIQRTQQEDSAVYLCASRVTGGVEQYFGPGTRLTVT.

The genes are TRBV6-6 and TRBJ2-5; the D gene TCRdb calls, TRBD1, cannot be checked with no DNA. The V gene's germline CDR1 is MNHNY and CDR2 SVGAGI (reference sequence). The CDR3 length is 14 residues. This CDR3 is CASSYSPAGETQYF.

V gene TRBV7-9 combines with J gene TRBJ2-1. CDR3 size: 12 residues. Germline V gives CDR1 SEHNR, CDR2 FQNEAQ (reference sequence). The CDR3 is CASSLDHNEQFF.

This sequence joins TRBV6-2 or TRBV6-3 and TRBJ2-1; there is no DNA to check the TCRdb D call of TRBD1. CDR1 and CDR2 from the germline V gene are MNHEY and SVGEGT. This CDR3 has 14 residues. The CDR3 is CASSLGGTYNEQFF.

The rearrangement links TRBV29-1 to TRBJ2-3; TCRdb's D call, TRBD2, is unchecked because there is no DNA. The CDR3 consists of 16 residues. Germline CDR1 is SQVTM and CDR2 is ANQGSEA. CDR3 sequence: CSVTRLLAERTDTQYF.

The V call is TRBV14, the J call TRBJ2-7. CDR1 SGHDN and CDR2 FVKESK come from the germline V gene. The CDR3 is 14 amino acids. This CDR3 reads CASSQDPGSYEQYF.

This clonotype shows up as medium-sized by frequency. The chain couples TRBV28 to TRBJ2-1; the D gene TCRdb calls, TRBD2, cannot be checked with no DNA. CDR1 is MDHEN and CDR2 is SYDVKM in the germline V gene. This CDR3 has 14 residues. CDR3: CASSGPTSGREQFF.

The CDR3 loop is CASSHGGNTIYF. This chain connects TRBV7-6 to TRBJ1-3. This CDR3 is 12 amino acids long. Germline loops: CDR1 SGHVS, CDR2 FNYEAQ.

The V gene is TRBV29-1, the J gene TRBJ2-5; TCRdb calls TRBD2, which cannot be checked without DNA. This CDR3 is 15 amino acids long. Germline V gene data show CDR1 as SQVTM and CDR2 as ANQGSEA. The CDR3 spells CSVESERELEETQYF. The full variable domain, in which reference TRBV29-1 and TRBJ2-5 provide the parts outside the CDR3, is SAVISQKPSRDICQRGTSLTIQCQVDSQVTMMFWYRQQPGQSLTLIATANQGSEATYESGFVIDKFPISRPNLTFSTLTVSNMSPEDSSIYLCSVESERELEETQYFGPGTRLLVL.

V usage is TRBV7-2 and J usage is TRBJ2-3; TCRdb designates TRBD2, a call that cannot be tested without DNA. This CDR3 has 17 residues. From germline, CDR1 is SGHTA and CDR2 FQGNSA. CDR3 amino acids: CASSLAPLAVYTDTQYF.

This chain joins TRBV6-5 and TRBJ2-3; TCRdb reports TRBD1, a call that lacks DNA to check it against. CDR3 length equals 16 residues. CDR1 is MNHEY, CDR2 SVGAGI, per germline. CDR3 sequence: CASSTPPGGLTDTQYF.

The J gene is TRBJ2-4, the V gene TRBV6-5; TCRdb designates TRBD1, a call that cannot be tested without DNA. The length of the CDR3 is 13 residues. CDR1 MNHEY and CDR2 SVGAGI come from the germline V gene. CDR3 sequence reads: CASSYGGNGIQYF.

The chain uses TRBV25-1 and TRBJ2-1. CDR3 length equals 16 residues. Per the germline V gene, CDR1 is MGHDK and CDR2 is SYGVNS. CDR3 in amino acids: CASSDGGRLPDNEQFF.

J is TRBJ2-7 and V is TRBV28; TCRdb outputs TRBD1, but without DNA this stays unchecked. Germline CDR1 and CDR2: MDHEN and SYDVKM. This CDR3 spans 13 amino acids. CDR3 loop: CASSLLGRGEQYF.

The chain joins TRBV28 to TRBJ2-3. The CDR3 length is 13 residues. The V gene's germline CDR1 is MDHEN and CDR2 SYDVKM. CDR3 amino acids: CASSSDLGDTQYF.